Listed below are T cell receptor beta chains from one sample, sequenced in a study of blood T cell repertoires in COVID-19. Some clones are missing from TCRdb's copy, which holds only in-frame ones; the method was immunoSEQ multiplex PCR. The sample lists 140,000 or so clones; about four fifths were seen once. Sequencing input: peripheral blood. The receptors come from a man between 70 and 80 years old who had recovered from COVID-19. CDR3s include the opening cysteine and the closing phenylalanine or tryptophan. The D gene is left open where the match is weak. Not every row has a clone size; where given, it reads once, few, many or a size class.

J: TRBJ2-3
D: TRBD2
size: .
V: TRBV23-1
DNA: TGCGCCAGCTCCGACCCAGAGGCTAGCGGGAGCGGGAGCACAGATACGCAGTATTTT
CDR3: CASSDPEASGSGSTDTQYF

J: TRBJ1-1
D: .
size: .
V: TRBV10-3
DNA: TGTGCCATCAGTGGCGGGGACGGAAACAGATCGAACACTGAAGCTTTCTTT
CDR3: CAISGGDGNRSNTEAFF

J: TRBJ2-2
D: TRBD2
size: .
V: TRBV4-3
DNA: TGCGCCAGCAGCCAAGATAGCGGGATCCACACCGGGGAGCTGTTTTTT
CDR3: CASSQDSGIHTGELFF

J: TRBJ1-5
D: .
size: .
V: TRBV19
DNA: TGTGCCAGTACCGTGACAGATTATAGCAATCAGCCCCAGCATTTT
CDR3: CASTVTDYSNQPQHF

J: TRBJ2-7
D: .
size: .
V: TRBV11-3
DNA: TGTGCCAGCAGCCCAGGCTGGCAGGGTGGGGAGCAGTACTTC
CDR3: CASSPGWQGGEQYF

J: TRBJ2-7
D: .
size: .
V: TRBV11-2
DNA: TGTGCCAGCAGCCAGCGGTACGAGCAGTACTTC
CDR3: CASSQRYEQYF

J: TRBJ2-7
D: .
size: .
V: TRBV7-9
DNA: TGTGCCAGCAGCGACGGAGAGGGGGGGTTGGACGAGCAGTACTTC
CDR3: CASSDGEGGLDEQYF

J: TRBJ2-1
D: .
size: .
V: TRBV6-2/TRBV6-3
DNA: TGTGCCAGCAGTTGGGCCCCCTACTATGAGCAGTTCTTC
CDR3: CASSWAPYYEQFF

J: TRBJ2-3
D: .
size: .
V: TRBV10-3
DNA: TGTGCCATCAGGTACGGGAGTGGCGGGAATACGCAGTATTTT
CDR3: CAIRYGSGGNTQYF

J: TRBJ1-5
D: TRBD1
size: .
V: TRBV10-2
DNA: TGCGCCAGCAGTTTACAGGGGGAGCAGCCCCAGCATTTT
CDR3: CASSLQGEQPQHF

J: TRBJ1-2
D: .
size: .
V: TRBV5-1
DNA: TGCGCCAGCAGCCTAGATGAGGGCGCGGATGGCTACACCTTC
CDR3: CASSLDEGADGYTF

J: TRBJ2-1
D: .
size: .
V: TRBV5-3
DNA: TGTGCCAGAAGCTCTTACAATGAGCAGTTCTTC
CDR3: CARSSYNEQFF

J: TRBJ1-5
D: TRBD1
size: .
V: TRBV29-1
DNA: TGCAGCGTTCAGGGGGTTTTCGGTGACACACAAAGTCTAAGCAATCAGCCCCAGCATTTT
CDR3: CSVQGVFGDTQSLSNQPQHF

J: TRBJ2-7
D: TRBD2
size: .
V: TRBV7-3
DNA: TGTGCCAGCAGCTCGAACCCTCCGGGACTAGCGGGAGTCCCCTACGAGCAGTACTTC
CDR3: CASSSNPPGLAGVPYEQYF

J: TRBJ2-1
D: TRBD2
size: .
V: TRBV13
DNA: TGTGCCAGCAGCTTAGACAGCTGGCCCAGCGGGAGGGCCAGCGATGAGCAGTTCTTC
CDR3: CASSLDSWPSGRASDEQFF

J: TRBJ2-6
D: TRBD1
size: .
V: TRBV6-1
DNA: TGTGCCAGCAGTGGGGGACAGGTGCGCTCTGGGGCCAACGTCCTGACTTTC
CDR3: CASSGGQVRSGANVLTF

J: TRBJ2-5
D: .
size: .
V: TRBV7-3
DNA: TGTGCCAGCAGCTTCGGGGGAGTTGAGACCCAGTACTTC
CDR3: CASSFGGVETQYF

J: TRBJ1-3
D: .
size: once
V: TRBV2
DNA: TGTGCCAGCAGTGGGGGACACGGAAACACCATATATTTT
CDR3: CASSGGHGNTIYF

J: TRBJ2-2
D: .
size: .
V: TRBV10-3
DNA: TGTGCCATCAGTGAGTCGACTTGGGAGGACGGGGAGCTGTTTTTT
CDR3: CAISESTWEDGELFF

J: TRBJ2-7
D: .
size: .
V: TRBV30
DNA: TGTGCCTGGGGCGGGGGAGGACAGGGCTCTTTCGCCGAGCAGTACTTC
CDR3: CAWGGGGQGSFAEQYF

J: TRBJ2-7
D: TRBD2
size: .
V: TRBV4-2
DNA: TGTGCCAGCAGCCAAGATACCAGCGGGAGCTACGAGCAGTACTTC
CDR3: CASSQDTSGSYEQYF

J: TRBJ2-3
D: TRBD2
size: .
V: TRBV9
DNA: TGTGCCAGCAGCCTGACTAGCGGATACACAGATACGCAGTATTTT
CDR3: CASSLTSGYTDTQYF

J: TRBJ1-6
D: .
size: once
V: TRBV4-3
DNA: TGCGCCAGCAGCCAAGAGGGGGCTAGTTCACCCCTCCACTTT
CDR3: CASSQEGASSPLHF

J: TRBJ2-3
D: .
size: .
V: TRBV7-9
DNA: TGTGCCGTCCGTAATAGCACAGATACGCAGTATTTT
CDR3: CAVRNSTDTQYF

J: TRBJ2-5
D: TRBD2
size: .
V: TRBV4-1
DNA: TGCGCCAGCAGCCAAGAAATAGCGGGAAGCCAAGAGACCCAGTACTTC
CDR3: CASSQEIAGSQETQYF

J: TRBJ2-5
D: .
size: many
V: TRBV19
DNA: TGTGCCAGTAGTACCCCGGGACTCTGGGAGACCCAGTACTTC
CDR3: CASSTPGLWETQYF

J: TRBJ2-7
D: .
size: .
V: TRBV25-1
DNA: TGTGCCAGCAGTGAGTCCATACAGGGCTACGAGCAGTACTTC
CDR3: CASSESIQGYEQYF

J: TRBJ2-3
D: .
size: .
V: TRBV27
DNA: TGTGCCAGCAGCCGACAGGGGAGGGGCACAGATACGCAGTATTTT
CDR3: CASSRQGRGTDTQYF

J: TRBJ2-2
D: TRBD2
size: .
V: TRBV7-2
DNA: TGTGCCAGCAGCCCCCGGACTAGCGGGAACACCGGGGAGCTGTTTTTT
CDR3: CASSPRTSGNTGELFF

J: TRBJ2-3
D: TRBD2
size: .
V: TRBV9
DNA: TGTGCCAGCAGTCCCGGGACTAGTTTCCCCGATACGCAGTATTTT
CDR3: CASSPGTSFPDTQYF

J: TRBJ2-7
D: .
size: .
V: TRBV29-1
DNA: TGCAGCGTCGAAGGGGCGATTGAAAACTCCTACGAGCAGTACTTC
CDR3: CSVEGAIENSYEQYF

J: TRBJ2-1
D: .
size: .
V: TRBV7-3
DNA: TGTGCCAGCAGCTGGACTGGCTCCTACAATGAGCAGTTCTTC
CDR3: CASSWTGSYNEQFF

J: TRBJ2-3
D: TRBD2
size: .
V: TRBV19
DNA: TGTGCCAGTAGTGCCCAGCGGGGGTTCACAGATACGCAGTATTTT
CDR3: CASSAQRGFTDTQYF

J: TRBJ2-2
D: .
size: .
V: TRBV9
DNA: TGTGCCAGCAGAACCGGGACTGCGAACACCGGGGAGCTGTTTTTT
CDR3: CASRTGTANTGELFF

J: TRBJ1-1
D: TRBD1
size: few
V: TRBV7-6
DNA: TGTGCCAGCAGCTCCGGACAGGGGAGCGACACTGAAGCTTTCTTT
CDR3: CASSSGQGSDTEAFF

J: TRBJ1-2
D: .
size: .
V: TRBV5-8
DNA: TGTGCCAGCATAGTTGATGGTAACTATGGCTACACCTTC
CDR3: CASIVDGNYGYTF

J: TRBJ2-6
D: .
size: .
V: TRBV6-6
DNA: TGTGCCAGCAGTCGCTCCGGGACAACCTACTCCGGGGCCAACGTCCTGACTTTC
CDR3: CASSRSGTTYSGANVLTF

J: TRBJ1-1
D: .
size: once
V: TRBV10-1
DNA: TGCGCCAGCAGTGAGTCATCATCCTCGGGGACTGAAGCTTTCTTT
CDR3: CASSESSSSGTEAFF

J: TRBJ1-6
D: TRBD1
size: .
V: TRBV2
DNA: TGTGCCAGCTGCTGGGACAGGGGCGCCTCACCCCTCCACTTT
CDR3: CASCWDRGASPLHF

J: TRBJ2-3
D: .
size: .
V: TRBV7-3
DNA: TGTGCCAGCAGCTTAGACGGGAGTTTATGGGGAGATACGCAGTATTTT
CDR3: CASSLDGSLWGDTQYF

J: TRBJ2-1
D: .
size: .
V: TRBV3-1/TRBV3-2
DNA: TGTGCCAGCAGCCAAGAGGGCTACCTTTTGTACAATGAGCAGTTCTTC
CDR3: CASSQEGYLLYNEQFF

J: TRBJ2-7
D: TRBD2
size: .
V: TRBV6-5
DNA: TGTGCCAGCAGTTACTCGGGACTAGCGGGAGACGAGCAGTACTTC
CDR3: CASSYSGLAGDEQYF

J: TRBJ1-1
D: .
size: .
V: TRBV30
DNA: TGTGCCTCCTCGGAGGACAGTGAAGCTTTCTTT
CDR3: CASSEDSEAFF

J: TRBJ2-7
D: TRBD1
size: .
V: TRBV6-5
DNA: TGTGCCAGCAGTTGGGGACAGAGGCGAGGGAACGAGCAGTACTTC
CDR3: CASSWGQRRGNEQYF

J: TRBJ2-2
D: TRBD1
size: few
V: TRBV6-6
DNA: TGTGCCAGCAGTTTTCAGGGGGCCGACACCGGGGAGCTGTTTTTT
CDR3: CASSFQGADTGELFF

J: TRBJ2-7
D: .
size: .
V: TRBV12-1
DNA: TGTGCCAGCAGCTCGACGGGGTTTCTGGACGAGCAGTACTTC
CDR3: CASSSTGFLDEQYF

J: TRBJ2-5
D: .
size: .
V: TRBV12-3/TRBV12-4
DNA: TGTGCCAGCAGTTTGCTAGGTTTTGAGACCCAGTACTTC
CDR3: CASSLLGFETQYF

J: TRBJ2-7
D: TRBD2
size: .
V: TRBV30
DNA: TGTGCCTGGACCCGGCAGCCTAGCGGGACCTACGAGCAGTACTTC
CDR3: CAWTRQPSGTYEQYF

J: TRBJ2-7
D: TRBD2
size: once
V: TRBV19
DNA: TGTGCCAGTAGGAGCCCGTCTCGCGGGGGGACCTACGAGCAGTACTTC
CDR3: CASRSPSRGGTYEQYF

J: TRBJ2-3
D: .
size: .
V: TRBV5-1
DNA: TGCGCCAGCAGCTTGGAATGGGGGCGCGGGACAGATACGCAGTATTTT
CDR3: CASSLEWGRGTDTQYF

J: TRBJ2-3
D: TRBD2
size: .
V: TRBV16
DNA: TGTGCCAGCAGCCAATCTCTCACTAGCGGGAGAGGCGATAGCACAGATACGCAGTATTTT
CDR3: CASSQSLTSGRGDSTDTQYF

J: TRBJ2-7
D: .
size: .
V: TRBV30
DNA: TGTGCCTGGAGCCCCCCCGAGGGCGAGCAGTACTTC
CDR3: CAWSPPEGEQYF

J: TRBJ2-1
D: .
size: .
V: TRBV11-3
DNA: TGTGCCAGCAGCTTATACGGTGAGCAGTTCTTC
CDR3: CASSLYGEQFF

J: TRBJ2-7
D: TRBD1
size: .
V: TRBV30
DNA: TGTGCCTGGGCGGACAGGGGTTACGAGCAGTACTTC
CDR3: CAWADRGYEQYF

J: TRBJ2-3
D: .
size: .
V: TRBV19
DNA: TGTGCCAGTACTCTCGGGGGCACAGATACGCAGTATTTT
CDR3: CASTLGGTDTQYF